The rows below give T cell receptor beta chains drawn from one sample of a study of human T cells and chemical hapten exposure. TCRdb used MiXCR to reprocess the RACE reads, holding one entry per CDR3 protein. The top ten clones hold 9.5% to 15% of a sample with tens of thousands of distinct CDR3 sequences, roughly 5% of them seen once. Sequenced material: whole blood. Receptor source: a human donor in good health. Some clones in this sample may be carry-over from other donors' samples. CDR3s leave out the opening cysteine and the closing phenylalanine or tryptophan. D genes are given only for firm matches.

v_call d_call cdr3_aa
TRBV20-1 TRBD1 SAETGVGTEAF
TRBV19 TRBD2 ASSWLAANIQY
TRBV12-3/TRBV12-4 . ASSTTGRHSPLH
TRBV29-1 . SVAEGFTEAF
TRBV6-1 . ASSEELGHGANVLT
TRBV29-1 . SVDISLYGYT
TRBV29-1 TRBD1 SVGQGANTEAF
TRBV29-1 . SVLTDLEQY
TRBV7-7 . ASSPGSGNTGELF
TRBV3-1 . ASRQGNTEAF
TRBV5-1 . ASSLRGTVQETQY
TRBV5-4 TRBD1 ASSRQGEETQY
TRBV18 . ASSPAGTNTGELF
TRBV29-1 . SVVEGTQETQY
TRBV28 . ASTEVYSNQPQH
TRBV29-1 . SVSSGGQSTDTQY
TRBV19 . ASRTRDPGNEQF
TRBV6-1 . ASSGLSGISNQPQH
TRBV6-1 . ASQAIYGYT
TRBV29-1 . SVDLAVQETQY
TRBV4-2 . ASSHPGQITEAF
TRBV6-6 TRBD1 ASSYAQGGGDYT
TRBV3-1 . ASSQEGRLNTEAF
TRBV29-1 TRBD1 SVEGGQGSTEQY
TRBV14 TRBD2 ASSPYRASGGQETQY
TRBV6-4 TRBD1 ASIRQGQPQH
TRBV6-8 TRBD1 ASRGTGGVSNQPQH
TRBV5-6 . ASSLGWQASDSNQPQH
TRBV5-1 TRBD1 ASSPDGQGNNEQF
TRBV2 TRBD2 ASSEDRPGLAGEQY
TRBV7-2 . ASSLAGEGANVLT
TRBV20-1 . GLSSGYNEQF
TRBV29-1 . SGGTFGETQY
TRBV27 . ASTRLGLTSTDTQY